This is a list of T cell receptor beta chains from one sample in a study of cytomegalovirus exposure and HLA in healthy donors. Clones were read by immunoSEQ multiplex PCR, and TCRdb kept only the in-frame ones, dropping some. The table lists 150,000 to 200,000 clones, just over 75% of them singletons, with about 1.9% in the top ten. Material: PBMCs. The receptors originated from a young man in good health and CMV-seronegative. CDR3s include the opening cysteine and the closing phenylalanine or tryptophan. The order of the fields is J gene, V gene, D gene, clone size, CDR3 DNA, CDR3 protein. The D gene is left open where the match is weak. The size entry is marked missing in some rows and otherwise reads once, few, many or a size class.

j_gene: TRBJ2-2; v_gene: TRBV5-6; d_gene: .; abundance: .; CDR3nt: TGTGCCAGCAGCTTGGCCGGTCAAAACGTCGGGGAGCTGTTTTTT; CDR3aa: CASSLAGQNVGELFF
j_gene: TRBJ2-1; v_gene: TRBV2; d_gene: .; abundance: .; CDR3nt: TGTGCCAGCACCCGACTGACGGGGAACCCCCTCGTTGAGCAGTTCTTC; CDR3aa: CASTRLTGNPLVEQFF
j_gene: TRBJ1-4; v_gene: TRBV6-1; d_gene: .; abundance: once; CDR3nt: TGTGCCACCGGGGGGGTGGGGGGTGAAAAACTGTTTTTT; CDR3aa: CATGGVGGEKLFF
j_gene: TRBJ2-7; v_gene: TRBV7-9; d_gene: TRBD1; abundance: .; CDR3nt: TGTGCCAGCAGCTGGGACAGGGAACGGTACGAGCAGTACTTC; CDR3aa: CASSWDRERYEQYF
j_gene: TRBJ2-1; v_gene: TRBV5-4; d_gene: .; abundance: few; CDR3nt: TGTGCCAGCAGCTTGTCAACAGGGTACGAGCAGTTCTTC; CDR3aa: CASSLSTGYEQFF
j_gene: TRBJ2-1; v_gene: TRBV28; d_gene: .; abundance: .; CDR3nt: TGTGCCAGCACCTTTCGAGAGGAGCAGTTCTTC; CDR3aa: CASTFREEQFF
j_gene: TRBJ2-2; v_gene: TRBV11-1; d_gene: .; abundance: .; CDR3nt: TGTGCCAGCAGCTTAGCTAGGACACCGAACACCGGGGAGCTGTTTTTT; CDR3aa: CASSLARTPNTGELFF
j_gene: TRBJ1-1; v_gene: TRBV28; d_gene: TRBD1; abundance: once; CDR3nt: TGTGCCAGCGGACAGGGGGCCGGCACTGAAGCTTTCTTT; CDR3aa: CASGQGAGTEAFF
j_gene: TRBJ2-7; v_gene: TRBV20-1; d_gene: .; abundance: .; CDR3nt: TGCAGTGCTAGAAATGGACTCGAGCAGTACTTC; CDR3aa: CSARNGLEQYF
j_gene: TRBJ1-3; v_gene: TRBV5-1; d_gene: .; abundance: once; CDR3nt: TGCGCCAGCAGCCCCCTGACAGGCTCCTCTCCCAAGACCATATATTTT; CDR3aa: CASSPLTGSSPKTIYF
j_gene: TRBJ2-3; v_gene: TRBV15; d_gene: TRBD2; abundance: .; CDR3nt: TGTGCCACCAGCACCGGGACTAGCGGGAGGAATACGCAGTATTTT; CDR3aa: CATSTGTSGRNTQYF
j_gene: TRBJ1-5; v_gene: TRBV13; d_gene: TRBD1; abundance: .; CDR3nt: TGTGCCAGCAGCTTAACCGGGACAGGGCTTTCGAGTCAGCCACAGCATTTT; CDR3aa: CASSLTGTGLSSQPQHF
j_gene: TRBJ2-7; v_gene: TRBV4-1; d_gene: TRBD2; abundance: .; CDR3nt: TGCGCCAGCAGCCAAGGGGCGGGAGGCAGGGTCTACGAGCAGTACTTC; CDR3aa: CASSQGAGGRVYEQYF
j_gene: TRBJ1-5; v_gene: TRBV28; d_gene: .; abundance: few; CDR3nt: TGTGCCAGCAGCGAGGCTCTTCAGCCCCAGCATTTT; CDR3aa: CASSEALQPQHF
j_gene: TRBJ2-2; v_gene: TRBV15; d_gene: TRBD1; abundance: .; CDR3nt: TGTGCCACCAGCACCCGACAGGGCCTGGGCACCGGGGAGCTGTTTTTT; CDR3aa: CATSTRQGLGTGELFF
j_gene: TRBJ2-2; v_gene: TRBV7-9; d_gene: TRBD2; abundance: .; CDR3nt: TGTGCCAGCAGATCTCCGGGACTAGCGTACACCGGGGAGCTGTTTTTT; CDR3aa: CASRSPGLAYTGELFF
j_gene: TRBJ1-2; v_gene: TRBV30; d_gene: TRBD1; abundance: .; CDR3nt: TGTGCCTGGAGTGGGGACAGCTATGGCTACACCTTC; CDR3aa: CAWSGDSYGYTF
j_gene: TRBJ1-2; v_gene: TRBV7-6; d_gene: TRBD1; abundance: .; CDR3nt: TGTGCCAGCAGCTCATTCCCGGGACAGGGAAGGGACTATGGCTACACCTTC; CDR3aa: CASSSFPGQGRDYGYTF
j_gene: TRBJ2-3; v_gene: TRBV7-8; d_gene: .; abundance: .; CDR3nt: TGTGCCAGCAGCTTAGGCGTGGTTGGCACAGATACGCAGTATTTT; CDR3aa: CASSLGVVGTDTQYF
j_gene: TRBJ1-2; v_gene: TRBV5-4; d_gene: TRBD1; abundance: .; CDR3nt: TGTGCCAGCAGGACCTGGGACAGGGGGATATATGGCTACACCTTC; CDR3aa: CASRTWDRGIYGYTF
j_gene: TRBJ2-1; v_gene: TRBV19; d_gene: .; abundance: .; CDR3nt: TGTGCCAGTAGAGAGAAGATCGGGAGATCTCCCAATGAGCAGTTCTTC; CDR3aa: CASREKIGRSPNEQFF
j_gene: TRBJ1-5; v_gene: TRBV15; d_gene: .; abundance: .; CDR3nt: TGTGCCACCAGCAGAGATAAGGGGGGGCTTCAGCCCCAGCATTTT; CDR3aa: CATSRDKGGLQPQHF
j_gene: TRBJ2-2; v_gene: TRBV5-1; d_gene: .; abundance: .; CDR3nt: TGCGCCAGCAAAACTAACTCGAACACCGGGGAGCTGTTTTTT; CDR3aa: CASKTNSNTGELFF
j_gene: TRBJ1-5; v_gene: TRBV5-6; d_gene: TRBD1; abundance: few; CDR3nt: TGTGCCAGCAGCTTTTCGACAGGGGGAACCTATAGCAATCAGCCCCAGCATTTT; CDR3aa: CASSFSTGGTYSNQPQHF
j_gene: TRBJ2-1; v_gene: TRBV15; d_gene: .; abundance: few; CDR3nt: TGTGCCACCAGCGCCATGGGGACGGACTACTCCTACAATGAGCAGTTCTTC; CDR3aa: CATSAMGTDYSYNEQFF
j_gene: TRBJ1-5; v_gene: TRBV28; d_gene: TRBD1; abundance: once; CDR3nt: TGTGCCAGCAGGCCAGGGACAGGGGGCAATCAGCCCCAGCATTTT; CDR3aa: CASRPGTGGNQPQHF
j_gene: TRBJ2-2; v_gene: TRBV28; d_gene: TRBD1; abundance: few; CDR3nt: TGTGCCAGCAGTTTGTCCCCCCCGACAGGGTCGAACACCGGGGAGCTGTTTTTT; CDR3aa: CASSLSPPTGSNTGELFF
j_gene: TRBJ1-4; v_gene: TRBV6-6; d_gene: .; abundance: .; CDR3nt: TGTGCCAGCATCCTCAGGGCTGCAACTAATGAAAAACTGTTTTTT; CDR3aa: CASILRAATNEKLFF
j_gene: TRBJ2-7; v_gene: TRBV19; d_gene: TRBD2; abundance: few; CDR3nt: TGTGCCAGTAGTACGCCCGGGACTAGCGGTAGCTCCTACGAGCAGTACTTC; CDR3aa: CASSTPGTSGSSYEQYF
j_gene: TRBJ2-7; v_gene: TRBV4-1; d_gene: TRBD2; abundance: once; CDR3nt: TGCGCCAGCAGCCAAGAGATTCCGGCTAGCGGGCTCTACGAGCAGTACTTC; CDR3aa: CASSQEIPASGLYEQYF
j_gene: TRBJ1-1; v_gene: TRBV28; d_gene: .; abundance: .; CDR3nt: TGTGCCAGCAGTCAAGGACAGCACCGGGTCCAAGCTTTCTTT; CDR3aa: CASSQGQHRVQAFF
j_gene: TRBJ2-1; v_gene: TRBV6-5; d_gene: .; abundance: .; CDR3nt: TGTGCCAGCAGCCGGGACTTCGGGGACAATGAGCAGTTCTTC; CDR3aa: CASSRDFGDNEQFF
j_gene: TRBJ2-7; v_gene: TRBV7-9; d_gene: .; abundance: once; CDR3nt: TGTGCCAGCAGCCAGGGGTTCGAGCAGTACTTC; CDR3aa: CASSQGFEQYF
j_gene: TRBJ2-7; v_gene: TRBV11-3; d_gene: .; abundance: .; CDR3nt: TGTGCCAGCAGCTTACGTTCCGGTAACGAGCAGTACTTC; CDR3aa: CASSLRSGNEQYF
j_gene: TRBJ2-7; v_gene: TRBV7-3; d_gene: TRBD1; abundance: .; CDR3nt: TGTGCCAGCAGCATAGGGGGCAACGAGCAGTACTTC; CDR3aa: CASSIGGNEQYF
j_gene: TRBJ2-7; v_gene: TRBV20-1; d_gene: TRBD2; abundance: .; CDR3nt: TGCAGTGTGAGACTAGCTTACGAGCAGTACTTC; CDR3aa: CSVRLAYEQYF
j_gene: TRBJ1-5; v_gene: TRBV6-1; d_gene: .; abundance: .; CDR3nt: TGTGCCAGCAGTGGGGCAGCAACTAGCAGTCAGCCCCAGCATTTT; CDR3aa: CASSGAATSSQPQHF
j_gene: TRBJ2-6; v_gene: TRBV5-1; d_gene: .; abundance: .; CDR3nt: TGCGCCAGCAGCTTGGACGGACTCTCTGGGGCCAACGTCCTGACTTTC; CDR3aa: CASSLDGLSGANVLTF
j_gene: TRBJ1-6; v_gene: TRBV11-2; d_gene: .; abundance: .; CDR3nt: TGTGCCAGCAGCCCGCAGGGAGGCTATAATTCACCCCTCCACTTT; CDR3aa: CASSPQGGYNSPLHF
j_gene: TRBJ2-1; v_gene: TRBV7-9; d_gene: TRBD1; abundance: .; CDR3nt: TGTGCCAGCAGCTCGGGACAGAAAAACAATGAGCAGTTCTTC; CDR3aa: CASSSGQKNNEQFF
j_gene: TRBJ1-5; v_gene: TRBV30; d_gene: TRBD1; abundance: .; CDR3nt: TGTGCCTGGAGCGCCATCGGACAGGGGGATCAGCCCCAGCATTTT; CDR3aa: CAWSAIGQGDQPQHF
j_gene: TRBJ1-5; v_gene: TRBV27; d_gene: .; abundance: .; CDR3nt: TGTGCCAGCAGTTTAACGGCCTTTGAGGGAAGCAATCAGCCCCAGCATTTT; CDR3aa: CASSLTAFEGSNQPQHF